This T cell receptor beta chain was documented in a study of cytomegalovirus exposure and HLA in healthy donors (dated by TCRdb to about 2017). Background for the entire study: An earlier analysis of 550 to 700 of the donors reported about 250 Gb of sequence data and some 100 million unique TCR beta sequences from roughly 180 million T cells. An early release covering roughly 640 HLA-typed donors comprised around 300 gigabases of sequencing data and 85 million to 100 million unique TCR sequences. The genetic ancestry cluster associated with self-reported Caucasian donors included 81% of the 300 to 400 genotyped donors. The study aimed to test whether cataloging public T cell receptors could reveal signatures of past pathogen exposure. The T cell repertoires of 550 to 850 subjects were profiled by immunosequencing and related to cytomegalovirus serostatus. A separate validation cohort of about 110 different subjects was used in addition to the approximately 700-subject first cohort. High-throughput TCR immunosequencing, statistical association of individual TCRs with disease status, and machine learning were combined to predict cytomegalovirus infection status. A later analysis re-examined previously published TCR beta repertoires from 600 to 700 donors and added high-resolution HLA genotyping to investigate patterns of TCR occurrence. Rather than drawing on any new phenotypic data, the later analysis identified candidate immune exposures from TCR beta sequences and the way those sequences occurred across donors. To decide whether each TCR beta V gene segment behaved as functional or pseudogenic, an earlier analysis of some 540 of the donors relied on high-throughput TCR beta sequencing. Donor age, sex, ethnicity and CMV serostatus were compiled alongside the repertoire data. A later genetic analysis took genome-wide SNP genotypes for 398 of the 666 donors and used that subset as a discovery cohort. All discovery cohort repertoires had been generated using a single sequencing platform. HLA typing included class I and class II loci at four-digit resolution. Typing coverage varied by locus: about 620-630 donors for A, B, C, DRB1 and DQB1; about 520 for DQA1; more than 600 for DPA1; around 490 for DPB1. Because of strong linkage in the cohort, 4 to 6 DR-DQ haplotypes were treated as single units for association and clustering. Across some 400 genotyped donors of the cohort, an average of approximately 240,000 unique TCR beta nucleotide sequences per donor were sequenced, and around 19% of those sequences were non-productive. Study-level results and caveats: In an earlier analysis of over 550 of the donors, most TCR beta V segments were observed in productive rearrangements about 87% or about 30% of the time, broadly matching IMGT annotations. According to a later genetic analysis, donors in an Asian-associated ancestry cluster had fewer N-insertions in productive TCRs than the approximately 670-donor mean. The study listed over 150 TCR beta chains as associated with cytomegalovirus. Most TCR sequences were observed very rarely across donors, whereas some public TCRs were present in many individuals. HLA typing was unavailable for some donors at each locus, so association tests used only the typed subset. For the cohort, immune exposure information was limited to CMV serostatus. Only TCR beta chains were sequenced in this cohort, and the absence of alpha or paired-chain data limited detectable features. A cluster of highly shared sequence variants was judged likely to be a technical artifact of the sequencing pipeline. A later analysis found that TCR association rates varied across HLA loci, with DRB1 alleles showing the most associated TCRs and HLA-C alleles the fewest. In both the original and validation cohorts, the classifier was reported to diagnose cytomegalovirus status with high specificity and sensitivity. A further reported finding was that TCR beta sequences accurately predicted the HLA-A and HLA-B alleles for most subjects in the first cohort. In a later analysis, several top co-occurrence clusters were reported to appear linked to parvovirus B19, influenza, CMV and Epstein-Barr virus. A later genetic analysis associated a missense DCLRE1C variant with V-gene and J-gene trimming of TCR beta chains, and an independent cohort replicated the association. Most CMV-associated TCR beta chains appeared to be HLA-restricted in a later analysis, and the HLA associations seemed to be driven largely by CMV exposure. The authors suggested that the approach could potentially be extended to other disease states and immunological phenotypes. A few of the identified cytomegalovirus-associated TCR beta chains were confirmed in vitro to be specific for cytomegalovirus antigens. Around 16 rarely observed V segments, including chromosome 9 orphons, were excluded from the earlier analysis of several hundred of the donors because counts were too low. In a later analysis, about 17,000 TCR beta sequences were associated with specific HLA alleles at a false discovery rate of 0.05. The 87-base-pair reads could not distinguish some IMGT-functional V segments, including TRBV6-2 and TRBV6-3, so those segments were excluded. Assigning TCR associations to individual alleles was difficult when HLA alleles, especially DR and DQ, strongly co-occurred. Roughly uniform sequencing depth across donors was assumed in presence/absence analyses, although this assumption may not hold. Compared with equally common non-associated chains, HLA-associated TCR beta chains in a later analysis were more clonally expanded and had lower generation probabilities. Linkage disequilibrium might explain the correlated functional status among segregating V segments, but an unknown experimental factor could not be ruled out.

This clone was seen more than once but under ten times. Its antigen is unknown. Base-call qualities are not available, and no considerably larger clone is one nucleotide away. V has 0 bases trimmed and J has 3 bases trimmed; junction bases matching no gene number 0. Its CDR3 holds 15 amino acids, cysteine through phenylalanine. This entry keeps only the CDR3 DNA: 45 bases, framed from base 1. From a lookup of the germline V gene, CDR1 and CDR2 are SGDLS and YYNGEE. In total, approximately 610 healthy bone marrow donors made up the cohort. Cohort members were all nominally healthy when sampled, although unrecorded immune exposures were likely present. The donor was CMV seropositive and was included in the group of 250 to 350 seropositive cohort members. A peripheral blood sample was provided by each donor, and peripheral blood mononuclear cells were used for TCR beta sequencing. The Qiagen DNeasy Blood Extraction Kit was used to extract genomic DNA from the blood cell samples.

Preparation of the library involved the immunoSEQ multiplex PCR assay. For the multiplex PCR, a mixture combining 60 forward primers for TCR Vbeta segments and 13 reverse primers for TCR Jbeta segments was used. The CDR3 region of rearranged TCR beta genes was amplified from genomic DNA by a multiplex PCR assay. On the Illumina HiSeq System, the amplified TCR beta libraries were sequenced as 87-base-pair reads. As for the original processing: A later analysis tallied 75 million to 95 million unique TCR beta chains across the approximately 670 repertoires, and around 10 million of those chains were shared by two or more donors. To remove PCR and sequencing errors, raw reads were error-corrected and collapsed into unique sequences using a nearest-neighbor algorithm that merged closely related sequences. Alignment of CDR3 sequences to IMGT reference sequences was used to assign V, D and J gene segments. For a sequence to be retained, a match of at least six nucleotides was required to both a V gene segment and a J gene segment. Rearrangements were called productive when the CDR3 lacked stop codons and stayed in frame with V and J; all others were non-productive. CDR3 was defined by IMGT convention, running from the second conserved V-encoded cysteine to the conserved J-encoded phenylalanine. The earlier analysis of around 640 of the donors excluded sequences that lacked an unambiguous match to a single V gene segment. In an earlier analysis of some 590 of the donors, a V segment was called functional when productive rearrangements were above 56.7%, and segregating when the standard deviation between donors exceeded 5%. A statistical classification framework was built for diagnosing cytomegalovirus status from the catalog of TCR beta chain sequences. V and J gene assignment, in a later analysis, came from comparing TCR nucleotide sequences with IMGT/GENE-DB human TR gene sequences. In a later analysis, CDR3 sequences and most-parsimonious VDJ recombination scenarios were assigned using the TCRdist pipeline. A later analysis defined each TCR beta chain by its CDR3 amino acid sequence plus V-gene family, and excluded reads lacking a unique V-gene family. In a later analysis, 550 to 650 highly shared, low-generation-probability nucleotide sequences were removed to address suspected cross-contamination and a sequencing artifact. In a later analysis, a clonal expansion index was calculated for each public chain from normalized within-repertoire ranks of inferred template counts. Generation probabilities in a later analysis came from a VDJ recombination model fitted to out-of-frame rearrangements, and those results were checked against IGoR. In a later analysis, hypergeometric tests were used to score TCR-TCR, TCR-HLA and TCR-CMV co-occurrence, with a repertoire-size bias correction applied to TCR pairs. A later analysis estimated false discovery rates by permuting HLA or CMV assignments 20 times. In a later analysis, co-occurring TCRs were grouped with DBSCAN, and TCRdist sequence similarity was added when clustering was performed within HLA-allele-positive subsets. Co-occurrence clustering excluded repertoires with fewer than 30,000 or more than 120,000 public chains, plus five with anomalous nucleotide sharing. In TCRdb, the immuneACCESS table is reduced to in-frame sequences with V and J assigned. These tables do not hold every clone; where another copy was compared, an unresolved V gene accounts for under half, and the others remain unexplained. D and trimming come from the DNA, and the V and J calls and clone size come from that table. The sample table shows under 50,000 clones, and around 90% are seen once. Of the sample, about 8% is held by the ten largest clones.

The sequencing input was PBMCs. This chain is built from TRBV9 and TRBJ2-1, with 10 central nucleotides matching TRBD2. The sequence was obtained from a woman between 40 and 50 years old in good health and CMV-seropositive. The DNA is as follows: TGTGCCAGCAGCGTAGTAGCGGGGGGCTACAATGAGCAGTTCTTC. This codes for CASSVVAGGYNEQFF.